This TCR beta chain was recorded in a study of cytomegalovirus exposure and HLA in healthy donors. Study results and limitations: A prior analysis recorded that most TCR beta V segments were productive about 90% or about 30% of the time.

The study ran its PCR with 60 Vbeta and 13 Jbeta primers. Original processing notes: Later, an analysis found around 80 million unique TCR beta chains, and 8.5 million to 12 million of these were shared. Data came from immunoSEQ multiplex PCR; TCRdb stores just in-frame clones and leaves some out. That table is the source of V, J and clone size, and D and trimming were worked out from the DNA. The profile shows around 120,000 clones, over 60% of them singletons. With regard to this clone: The antigen is unknown.

Input material: PBMCs. The sequence came from a human donor in good health.

This CDR3 is CATSRGREGYNSPLHF. The CDR3 bases are TGTGCCACCAGCAGAGGTCGGGAGGGCTATAATTCACCCCTCCACTTT. V is TRBV15 and J is TRBJ1-6, with unresolved D. V lost 1 base and J lost 3, with 10 bases in between. CDR3 length: 16 amino acids. Looked up from germline, CDR1 is LNHNV and CDR2 is YYDKDF (reference sequence).